What follows are 22 T cell receptor beta chains derived from one specimen sequenced in a study of T cell responses to AZD1222 COVID-19 vaccine. Data came from immunoSEQ multiplex PCR; TCRdb stores just in-frame clones and leaves some out. The profile covers about 80,000 clones, with around 85% appearing a single time and roughly 3.2% taken by the ten largest. Here the sequenced sample was peripheral blood, taken 28 days after the second AZD1222 dose. The receptor source for this set is an adult who received the AZD1222 COVID-19 vaccine.

CDR3 protein: CASSLEAAATPTF. The DNA for the CDR3 is TGTGCCAGCAGCTTGGAGGCTGCAGCAACACCGACCTTC. The chain carries TRBV11-1 and TRBJ1-2; no clear D gene. The length of the CDR3 is 13 residues. CDR1 and CDR2 from the germline V gene are SGHAT and FQDESV (reference sequence). The V end was cut by 3 bases, the J end by 14 bases, with 19 bases between. The full variable domain, in which reference TRBV11-1 and TRBJ1-2 provide the parts outside the CDR3, is EAEVAQSPRYKITEKSQAVAFWCDPISGHATLYWYRQILGQGPELLVQFQDESVVDDSQLPKDRFSAERLKGVDSTLKIQPAELGDSAMYLCASSLEAAATPTFGSGTRLTVV.

The count of this clone is one. This CDR3 reads CASRRNPGSQTYEQYF. The CDR3 bases are TGTGCCAGCAGACGTAACCCCGGGAGTCAGACCTACGAGCAGTACTTC. The gene calls are TRBV28 and TRBJ2-7; the D gene is possibly TRBD2 (6 bases). In germline, CDR1 is MDHEN, CDR2 SYDVKM. The ends were cut back, 6 bases at V and 2 bases at J, with 20 bases in the middle. This CDR3 has 16 amino acids.

This sequence joins TRBV9 and TRBJ2-7; possibly TRBD1 or TRBD2 for D (6 bases each). The germline V and J ends were trimmed by 5 bases and 0 bases, with 15 bases remaining between them. In germline, CDR1 is SGDLS, CDR2 YYNGEE. This CDR3 is built from 15 residues. Here the CDR3 DNA reads TGTGCCAGCAGTCCGGGGGCAGGAGTCTCCTACGAGCAGTACTTC. It specifies CASSPGAGVSYEQYF. The full variable domain, its missing parts supplied by reference TRBV9 and TRBJ2-7, is DSGVTQTPKHLITATGQRVTLRCSPRSGDLSVYWYQQSLDQGLQFLIQYYNGEERAKGNILERFSAQQFPDLHSELNLSSLELGDSALYFCASSPGAGVSYEQYFGPGTRLTVT.

This clone was observed a single time. The genes are TRBV2 and TRBJ2-1; weak D call: TRBD2 (5 bases). The CDR3 is 14 residues long. V lost 7 bases and J 0 bases, leaving 10 bases between the germline ends. The germline gives CDR1 SNHLY, CDR2 FYNNEI. CDR3 in amino acids: CASIGLDSYNEQFF. CDR3 in DNA: TGTGCCAGCATCGGACTGGACTCCTACAATGAGCAGTTCTTC.

CDR3 DNA: TGCAGTGCTAGTGTCCGGACAGGAGACTCACCCCTCCACTTT. Encoded protein: CSASVRTGDSPLHF. The V and J genes are TRBV20-1 and TRBJ1-6, with 7 bases identical to TRBD1. The CDR3 is 14 residues long. In germline, CDR1 is DFQATT, CDR2 SNEGSKA (reference sequence). The junction had 9 bases not matched to a gene; V was cut back by 3 bases and J by 10 bases.

The rearrangement uses TRBV13 and TRBJ1-5, with D maybe TRBD1 (5 bases). The CDR3 is 15 residues long. Between the trimmed V and J ends, which lost 5 bases and 2 bases, there was a span of 13 bases. Germline loops: CDR1 PRHDT, CDR2 FYEKMQ (reference sequence). DNA of the CDR3: TGTGCCAGCAGCCTTAGGGGTGTGGGCAATCAGCCCCAGCATTTT. Translated: CASSLRGVGNQPQHF. The complete variable domain, with remaining parts taken from reference TRBV13 and TRBJ1-5, reads AAGVIQSPRHLIKEKRETATLKCYPIPRHDTVYWYQQGPGQDPQFLISFYEKMQSDKGSIPDRFSAQQFSDYHSELNMSSLELGDSALYFCASSLRGVGNQPQHFGDGTRLSIL.

J is TRBJ1-4 and V is TRBV9; TRBD1 aligns across 7 bases. After removal of 2 bases from V and 3 bases from J, the junction contained 7 bases not matched to a gene. Germline loops: CDR1 SGDLS, CDR2 YYNGEE. There are 16 residues in the CDR3. The DNA for the CDR3 is TGTGCCAGCAGCGTCCAGGGGGGCCGATCTAATGAAAAACTGTTTTTT. This encodes CASSVQGGRSNEKLFF. The whole variable domain, filled in from reference TRBV9 and TRBJ1-4, reads DSGVTQTPKHLITATGQRVTLRCSPRSGDLSVYWYQQSLDQGLQFLIQYYNGEERAKGNILERFSAQQFPDLHSELNLSSLELGDSALYFCASSVQGGRSNEKLFFGSGTQLSVL.

The chain employs TRBV3-1 (or the pseudogene TRBV3-2) and TRBJ1-4; 9 bases match TRBD1. V gave up 5 bases and J gave up 8 bases; unmatched junction bases: 9. Germline lookup yields CDR1 LGHDT and CDR2 YNNKEL (reference sequence). The CDR3 has 15 residues. CDR3 DNA: TGTGCCAGCAGCTTCGACAGGGGGGCAAACGAAAAACTGTTTTTT. As protein: CASSFDRGANEKLFF.

V usage is TRBV19 and J usage is TRBJ2-1, with D possibly TRBD2 on 7 matching bases. This CDR3 is built from 19 residues. V shed 4 bases and J shed 3 bases, with 25 bases lying between them. Germline assignment: CDR1 LNHDA and CDR2 SQIVND (reference sequence). CDR3 sequence (DNA): TGTGCCAGTAGTAGTTCCCGGAGGTCGGCGGGGGCCAACTACAATGAGCAGTTCTTC. Amino acid sequence: CASSSSRRSAGANYNEQFF.

The chain has TRBV5-4 and TRBJ2-5; D remains unclear. The CDR3 spans 13 residues. The germline V gene encodes CDR1 SGHNT and CDR2 YYREEE (reference sequence). V lost 1 base to trimming and J lost 1 base, with 5 bases between them. CDR3 protein: CASSLMGQETQYF. In DNA, the CDR3 is TGTGCCAGCAGCTTGATGGGCCAAGAGACCCAGTACTTC.

The table lists this clone with many counts. The chain links TRBV6-5 to TRBJ1-6, with TRBD1 as a possible D gene (5 bases). The CDR3 extends over 13 amino acids. The V gene lost 8 bases and the J gene lost 0 bases, with 5 bases spanning the gap. Germline assignment: CDR1 MNHEY and CDR2 SVGAGI. In DNA form, the CDR3 reads TGTGCCAGCGGGGGCTCCTATAATTCACCCCTCCACTTT. It translates to CASGGSYNSPLHF.

The rearrangement joins TRBV19 to TRBJ1-6; D perhaps matches TRBD1 (6 bases). Looked up from germline, CDR1 is LNHDA and CDR2 is SQIVND (reference sequence). The CDR3 is 15 amino acids. Trimming stripped 0 bases from V and 10 bases from J, with 13 bases between. CDR3 coding DNA: TGTGCCAGTAGTATAGACTGGGGACAAGACTCACCCCTCCACTTT. Translation gives CASSIDWGQDSPLHF.

V gene TRBV5-5 combines with J gene TRBJ1-2, with TRBD1 matching over 7 bases. Germline lookup yields CDR1 SGHKS and CDR2 YYEKEE (reference sequence). The CDR3 loop spans 18 amino acids. V lost 0 bases, J lost 4 bases, and 15 bases stayed unmatched. The CDR3 bases are TGTGCCAGCAGCTTGGGGGTCACAGGGGTGGATGTTGGCTATGGCTACACCTTC. It codes for CASSLGVTGVDVGYGYTF.

The chain carries TRBV9 and TRBJ1-2; D perhaps matches TRBD1 (6 bases). Germline CDR1 SGDLS, CDR2 YYNGEE. Between the trimmed V and J ends, which lost 4 bases and 4 bases, there was a span of 14 bases. This CDR3 has 14 amino acids. CDR3: CASSPSRGTYGYTF. The CDR3 nucleotides read TGTGCCAGCAGCCCTTCCAGGGGTACCTATGGCTACACCTTC.

This chain joins TRBV5-1 and TRBJ1-1; D uncertain. This CDR3 spans 13 amino acids. The germline V gene encodes CDR1 SGHRS and CDR2 YFSETQ. Trimming cost V 4 bases and J 8 bases, with 15 bases left between them. CDR3 in amino acids: CASSQVSSSEAFF. For the CDR3, the DNA is TGCGCCAGCAGCCAAGTCTCCTCATCGGAAGCTTTCTTT.

This clone was detected once. The chain links TRBV5-1 to TRBJ2-3; 10 positions match TRBD1. This CDR3 contains 15 residues. The junction had 4 bases not matched to a gene; V was cut back by 0 bases and J by 6 bases. Per germline, CDR1 SGHRS and CDR2 YFSETQ. The CDR3 region is CASSLDGQGEDTQYF. DNA of the CDR3: TGCGCCAGCAGCTTGGACGGACAGGGGGAGGATACGCAGTATTTT.

The chain uses TRBV27 and TRBJ2-2; no firm D call. The germline V gene has CDR1 MNHEY and CDR2 SMNVEV (reference sequence). The CDR3 runs 13 residues. V dropped 10 bases and J dropped 6 bases, with 15 bases sitting between them. The CDR3 spells CATRRPIAGELFF. The DNA for the CDR3 is TGTGCCACCCGACGGCCTATTGCCGGGGAGCTGTTTTTT.

This chain uses TRBV4-1 with TRBJ2-7; 9 bases are shared with TRBD1. CDR1 is MGHRA and CDR2 is YSYEKL in the germline V gene. With V trimmed by 2 bases and J by 3 bases, 8 bases remained unmatched. The CDR3 is made up of 16 amino acids. The CDR3 DNA reads as TGCGCCAGCAGCCAAAGGGCCGGGACAGGGCTCTACGAGCAGTACTTC. This encodes CASSQRAGTGLYEQYF.

This chain links TRBV20-1 with TRBJ2-3, with TRBD2 matching over 12 bases. The CDR3 contains 15 residues. V gave up 3 bases and J gave up 2 bases; unmatched junction bases: 3. Germline assignment: CDR1 DFQATT and CDR2 SNEGSKA (reference sequence). CDR3 DNA: TGCAGTGCTAGTCGGACTAGCGGGAACACAGATACGCAGTATTTT. It specifies CSASRTSGNTDTQYF.

V and J are TRBV12-3 or TRBV12-4 and TRBJ1-4; D unclear. Trimming cost V 2 bases and J 11 bases, with 9 bases left between them. The CDR3 has 12 amino acids. The CDR3 DNA is TGTGCCAGCAGTTTAAGGCCTGGGAAACTGTTTTTT. Protein sequence: CASSLRPGKLFF.

The gene calls are TRBV30 and TRBJ2-1, with D maybe TRBD2 (6 bases). Germline V gene lookup returns CDR1 GTSNPN and CDR2 SVGIG (reference sequence). There are 13 residues in the CDR3. Trimming shortened V by 5 bases and J by 7 bases, and 15 bases separated the two germline ends. This CDR3 is CAWEPGLSNEQFF. The DNA of the CDR3 is TGTGCCTGGGAACCGGGACTTTCAAATGAGCAGTTCTTC.

This clone was observed a single time. The genes are TRBV2 and TRBJ2-3, with 7 positions matching TRBD1. The CDR3 is made up of 15 amino acids. Germline loops: CDR1 SNHLY, CDR2 FYNNEI. V was pared by 7 bases and J by 1 base, with 8 bases of the junction left unmatched. CDR3 region: CASIPQGQRTDTQYF. CDR3 DNA: TGTGCCAGCATCCCACAGGGGCAGCGCACAGATACGCAGTATTTT.